The rows below give T cell receptor beta chains drawn from one sample of a study of post-analysis software for immune sequencing data. Using its own MiXCR run on the PCR reads, TCRdb lists one record per CDR3 protein. The profile shows 350,000 to 500,000 distinct CDR3 sequences, less than 40% of them singletons. Sequences were obtained from blood. The receptors shown here come from a girl aged 2-10 years with multiple sclerosis. The CDR3 runs from the conserved cysteine through the conserved F or W. A D gene is named only where the DNA matches it firmly. Expanded clones get a size class; other rows say once, few or many, or leave the size out.

d_call	clone_size	v_call	j_call	cdr3_aa	cdr3_nt
NA	NA	TRBV12-3/TRBV12-4	TRBJ2-3	CASSSRVADTQYF	TGTGCCAGCAGTTCAAGGGTCGCAGATACGCAGTATTTT
TRBD2	few	TRBV27	TRBJ2-1	CASSLSASGNEQFF	TGTGCCAGCAGTTTATCGGCTAGCGGGAATGAGCAGTTCTTC
TRBD2	NA	TRBV29-1	TRBJ2-1	CSVVTGTSKHNEQFF	TGCAGCGTTGTCACCGGGACTAGCAAACACAATGAGCAGTTCTTC
NA	once	TRBV11-2	TRBJ1-5	CASSSDRETYSNQPQHF	TGTGCCAGCAGCTCAGACAGAGAAACATATAGCAATCAGCCCCAGCATTTT
TRBD1	NA	TRBV7-9	TRBJ1-2	CASRQGGQGYYGYTF	TGTGCCAGCCGCCAGGGGGGACAGGGCTACTATGGCTACACCTTC
TRBD2	NA	TRBV4-2	TRBJ2-3	CARSPAGTSGTDTQYF	TGTGCCCGCAGCCCCGCAGGGACTAGCGGCACAGATACGCAGTATTTT
NA	NA	TRBV5-6	TRBJ2-7	CASSLFGRSYEQYF	TGTGCCAGCAGCTTGTTCGGACGTAGCTACGAGCAGTACTTC
TRBD2	few	TRBV7-8	TRBJ2-1	CASSLGGRSGRGNEQFF	TGTGCCAGCAGCTTAGGGGGGAGAAGCGGGAGAGGCAATGAGCAGTTCTTC
TRBD1	NA	TRBV7-9	TRBJ2-4	CASSLGQGPKNIQYF	TGTGCCAGCAGCCTAGGACAGGGTCCCAAAAACATTCAGTACTTC
TRBD2	NA	TRBV4-1	TRBJ2-3	CASSVSGAAEVDTQYF	TGCGCCAGCAGCGTTAGCGGGGCGGCCGAGGTAGATACGCAGTATTTT
TRBD2	many	TRBV7-3	TRBJ2-1	CASSSGLAAYNEQFF	TGCGCCAGCAGCTCGGGACTAGCGGCTTACAATGAGCAGTTCTTC
TRBD2	NA	TRBV11-2	TRBJ2-1	CASSLGTSGRFDEQFF	TGTGCCAGCAGCTTAGGGACTAGCGGGAGATTCGATGAGCAGTTCTTC
NA	NA	TRBV6-5	TRBJ1-1	CASRPGGTEAFF	TGTGCCAGCAGGCCGGGGGGCACTGAAGCTTTCTTT
NA	few	TRBV10-3	TRBJ1-5	CATLEGFNQPQHF	TGTGCCACCTTAGAGGGGTTCAATCAGCCCCAGCATTTT
NA	many	TRBV27	TRBJ1-5	CASSPNWAPEGYQPQHF	TGTGCCAGCAGTCCGAACTGGGCCCCGGAGGGATATCAGCCCCAGCATTTT
NA	NA	TRBV5-1	TRBJ1-5	CASSPGGSKNQPQHF	TGCGCCAGCAGCCCTGGCGGCAGTAAAAATCAGCCCCAGCATTTT
NA	few	TRBV12-3/TRBV12-4	TRBJ2-7	CASSRTSLALSYEQYF	TGTGCCAGCAGCCGTACATCTCTAGCGCTCTCCTACGAGCAGTACTTC
NA	NA	TRBV28	TRBJ2-7	CASSYHRVEQYF	TGTGCCAGCAGTTACCACAGGGTCGAGCAGTACTTC
TRBD1	NA	TRBV12-3/TRBV12-4	TRBJ2-7	CASSLGDRYEQYF	TGTGCCAGCAGTTTAGGGGACAGGTACGAGCAGTACTTC
NA	NA	TRBV27	TRBJ2-3	CASSLLGRRTDTQYF	TGTGCCAGCAGTTTATTGGGCAGGCGGACAGATACGCAGTATTTT